Below are 4 T cell receptor beta chains sequenced from a single sample in a study of T cells after yellow fever vaccination (dated by TCRdb to about 2019). The meaning of the sample's treatment or condition label: live attenuated yellow fever vaccine strain. Libraries were built with 5' RACE. The sequencer listed for this sample is Illumina HiSeq 2500. The public reads were run again by TCRdb, first through fastp at Q25 and then through MiXCR, and only productive beta chains were kept. For every CDR3 protein sequence, its rows merge into one entry that carries the most common genes and DNA. In this sample the table shows 200,000 to 300,000 distinct CDR3 sequences, 6.5% to 7.5% of which occur a single time. Approximately 1% of the sample belongs to the ten largest clones. This sample comprised CD4+ T cells sorted from PBMCs, obtained on the day of the yellow fever booster vaccination. These receptors were obtained from a man younger than 45 who received the YFV17D yellow fever vaccine.

This clonotype came up many times. The V call is TRBV20-1, the J call TRBJ1-4; D not certain. Looked up from germline, CDR1 is DFQATT and CDR2 is SNEGSKA (reference sequence). Trimming took off 6 bases at V and 11 bases at J, with 16 bases between the two ends. The CDR3 extends over 12 amino acids. The CDR3 is CSAPQDRWKLFF. The DNA for the CDR3 is TGCAGTGCCCCCCAGGATCGGTGGAAACTGTTTTTT.

The sample holds many counts of this clonotype. The rearrangement joins TRBV10-3 to TRBJ2-5, with 12 bases aligning to TRBD2. The CDR3 contains 16 residues. The ends lost 4 bases at V and 5 bases at J; junction bases unmatched: 8. CDR1 ENHRY and CDR2 SYGVKD come from the germline V gene. CDR3 region: CAISARLAGEGETQYF. The CDR3 DNA reads as TGTGCCATCAGTGCTAGACTAGCGGGGGAGGGTGAGACCCAGTACTTC.

The table lists this clonotype with many counts. The chain is built from TRBV7-2 and TRBJ2-4, with no clear D. The V end lost 1 base, the J end lost 0 bases, and 16 bases lay between the germline ends. Germline values: CDR1 SGHTA, CDR2 FQGNSA. CDR3 length: 18 residues. Here the CDR3 reads CASSLGPKNDIAKNIQYF. The DNA for the CDR3 is TGTGCCAGCAGCTTAGGGCCTAAGAACGATATAGCCAAAAACATTCAGTACTTC. Combining the CDR3 with reference TRBV7-2 and TRBJ2-4 gives the whole variable domain GAGVSQSPSNKVTEKGKDVELRCDPISGHTALYWYRQSLGQGLEFLIYFQGNSAPDKSGLPSDRFSAERTGGSVSTLTIQRTQQEDSAVYLCASSLGPKNDIAKNIQYFGAGTRLSVL.

This clonotype has only a few counts. The gene calls are TRBV5-1 and TRBJ2-3; 11 bases are a match to TRBD2. V shed 4 bases, J shed 4 bases, and the junction held 11 bases outside the gene matches. Germline loops: CDR1 SGHRS, CDR2 YFSETQ. This CDR3 has 17 amino acids. In nucleotides, the CDR3 is TGCGCCAGCAGCGCGGGAAACATAGCGGGAGGGGCAGATACGCAGTATTTT. This encodes CASSAGNIAGGADTQYF.